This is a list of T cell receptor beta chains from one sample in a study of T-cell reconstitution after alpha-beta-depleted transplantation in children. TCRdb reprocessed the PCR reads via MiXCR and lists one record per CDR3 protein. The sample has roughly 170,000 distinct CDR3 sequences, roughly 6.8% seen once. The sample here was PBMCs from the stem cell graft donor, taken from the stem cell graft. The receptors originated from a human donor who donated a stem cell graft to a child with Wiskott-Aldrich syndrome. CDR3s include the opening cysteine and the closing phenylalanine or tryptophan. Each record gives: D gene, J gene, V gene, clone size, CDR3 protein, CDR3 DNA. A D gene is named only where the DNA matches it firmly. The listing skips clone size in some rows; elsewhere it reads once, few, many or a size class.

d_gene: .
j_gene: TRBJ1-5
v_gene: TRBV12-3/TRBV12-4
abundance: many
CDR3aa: CASSSQQGTNQPQHF
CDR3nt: TGTGCCAGCAGTTCCCAACAGGGTACGAATCAGCCCCAGCATTTT

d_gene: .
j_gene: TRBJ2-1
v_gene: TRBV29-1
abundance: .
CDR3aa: CSAQDTYNEQFF
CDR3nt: TGCAGCGCACAGGATACCTACAATGAGCAGTTCTTC

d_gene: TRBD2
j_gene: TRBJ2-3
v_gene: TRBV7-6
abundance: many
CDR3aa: CASSLAAGGPSTDTQYF
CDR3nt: TGTGCCAGCAGCTTAGCGGCGGGGGGGCCTAGCACAGATACGCAGTATTTT

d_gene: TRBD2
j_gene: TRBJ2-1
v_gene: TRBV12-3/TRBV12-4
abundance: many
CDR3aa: CASSWWEGGNEQFF
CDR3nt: TGTGCCAGCAGTTGGTGGGAGGGAGGCAATGAGCAGTTCTTC

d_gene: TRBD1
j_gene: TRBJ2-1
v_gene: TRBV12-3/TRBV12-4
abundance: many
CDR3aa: CASTLGVGQAPHNEQFF
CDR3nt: TGTGCCAGCACTTTGGGGGTAGGACAGGCTCCCCACAATGAGCAGTTCTTC

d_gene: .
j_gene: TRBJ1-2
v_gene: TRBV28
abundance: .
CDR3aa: CASLEAYGYTF
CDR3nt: TGTGCCAGCTTGGAGGCCTATGGCTACACCTTC

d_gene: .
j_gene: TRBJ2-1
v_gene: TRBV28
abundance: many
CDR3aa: CASSLGVEQFF
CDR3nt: TGTGCCAGCAGTTTAGGGGTTGAGCAGTTCTTC

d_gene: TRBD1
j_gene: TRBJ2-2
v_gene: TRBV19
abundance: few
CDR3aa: CASTSGGGERNTGELFF
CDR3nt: TGTGCCAGTACCTCAGGGGGCGGGGAAAGGAACACCGGGGAGCTGTTTTTT

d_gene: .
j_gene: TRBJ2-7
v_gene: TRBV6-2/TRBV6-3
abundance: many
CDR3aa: CASSYQDIASEQYF
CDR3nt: TGTGCCAGCAGTTACCAGGACATTGCCTCCGAGCAGTACTTC

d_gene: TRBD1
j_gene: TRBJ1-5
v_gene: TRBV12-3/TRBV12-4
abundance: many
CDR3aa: CASSPRGQGKPQHF
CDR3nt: TGTGCCAGCAGTCCCCGGGGACAGGGAAAGCCCCAGCATTTT

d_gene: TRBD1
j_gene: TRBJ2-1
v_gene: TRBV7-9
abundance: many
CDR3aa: CASLGGQGYNEQFF
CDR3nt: TGTGCCAGCCTCGGGGGACAGGGTTACAATGAGCAGTTCTTC

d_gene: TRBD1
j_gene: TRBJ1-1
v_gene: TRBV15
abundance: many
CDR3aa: CATSRHQTGGTEAFF
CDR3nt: TGTGCCACCAGCAGACATCAAACAGGGGGAACTGAAGCTTTCTTT

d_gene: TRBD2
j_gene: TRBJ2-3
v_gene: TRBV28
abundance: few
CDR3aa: CASSFVGTASGVTDTQYF
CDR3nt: TGTGCCAGCAGCTTCGTGGGGACCGCTAGCGGGGTCACAGATACGCAGTATTTT

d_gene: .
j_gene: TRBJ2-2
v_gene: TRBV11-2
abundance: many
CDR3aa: CASSGYTGELFF
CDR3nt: TGTGCCAGCAGCGGTTACACCGGGGAGCTGTTTTTT

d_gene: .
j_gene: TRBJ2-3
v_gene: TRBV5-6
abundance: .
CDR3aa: CASSPQRRDTQYF
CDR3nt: TGTGCCAGCAGCCCCCAGCGAAGAGATACGCAGTATTTT

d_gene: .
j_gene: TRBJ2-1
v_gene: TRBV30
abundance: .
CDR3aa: CAGRTTNEQFF
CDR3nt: TGTGCCGGGCGGACTACCAATGAGCAGTTCTTC

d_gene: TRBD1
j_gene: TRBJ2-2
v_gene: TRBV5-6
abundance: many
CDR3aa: CASSRDRGTNTGELFF
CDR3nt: TGTGCCAGCAGCCGAGACAGGGGCACGAACACCGGGGAGCTGTTTTTT

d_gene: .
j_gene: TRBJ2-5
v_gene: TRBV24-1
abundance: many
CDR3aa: CATSTRSGGQETQYF
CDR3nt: TGTGCCACCAGTACGCGTAGCGGAGGCCAAGAGACCCAGTACTTC

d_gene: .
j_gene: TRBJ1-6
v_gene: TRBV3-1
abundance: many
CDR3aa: CASSLKVVGNSPLHF
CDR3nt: TGTGCCAGCAGCCTAAAGGTGGTTGGTAATTCACCCCTCCACTTT

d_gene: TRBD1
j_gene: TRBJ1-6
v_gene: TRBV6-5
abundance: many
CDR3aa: CASGLTGTNSPLHF
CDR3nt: TGTGCCAGCGGGCTGACAGGGACAAATTCACCCCTCCACTTT

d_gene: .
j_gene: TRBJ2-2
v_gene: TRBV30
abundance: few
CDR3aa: CAWSGTAYTGATGELFF
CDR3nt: TGTGCCTGGAGCGGGACAGCGTATACGGGAGCTACCGGGGAGCTGTTTTTT